This T cell receptor beta chain was documented in a study of memory CD4+ T cells and cytomegalovirus serostatus. Findings of the study overall: The CMV-associated TCR signature appears largely within the CD4+ memory repertoire. CD4+ memory repertoires contained about 40% of the roughly 150 reported CMV TCRbeta sequences.

Single viable CD3+CD4+CD8-CD45RO+ cells were sorted as the memory CD4+ T cells. CD4+ T cells were isolated by positive magnetic selection. In the study's own analysis: After removing out-of-frame reads, 2 million to 2.5 million distinct TCRbeta sequences remained. Profiled with immunoSEQ multiplex PCR; TCRdb holds only in-frame clones, not every one. The V and J calls and clone size are taken from that table; D and trimming were inferred from the DNA. This table holds 85,000 to 100,000 clones, around 80% found once. The CDR3 sequence is 10 residues long. CDR1 is MNHEY, CDR2 SMNVEV, per germline (reference sequence). The V gene lost 8 bases and the J gene lost 6 bases, with 6 bases spanning the gap. As concerns this clone: What it binds is not known.

This clonotype was obtained from an adult in good health and CMV-seropositive. The chain employs TRBV27 and TRBJ2-3; tentatively, D is TRBD2 (6 bases). Sequenced material: memory CD4+ T cells from blood. In DNA form, the CDR3 reads TGTGCCAGCGGGGGGGATACGCAGTATTTT. Translating gives CASGGDTQYF.